The sequence of this T cell receptor (beta chain) was determined in a study of T cells in Graves' hyperthyroidism and ophthalmopathy. Whole-study context: Before treatment of any kind, peripheral blood was taken at initial diagnosis.

This clonotype turned up a few times. The antigen remains unidentified. RNA transcripts were the template for amplifying TCR beta CDR3 regions. With the HTBI primer set, the TCR CDR3 went through a first round of RT-PCR. Each CDR3 protein is one row after TCRdb ran MiXCR on the multiplex PCR reads. This table has 300,000 to 350,000 distinct CDR3 sequences, approximately 14% appearing once. Study results and caveats: Expanded thyroid clonotypes (above 0.001) were mostly also found in blood.

In germline, CDR1 is PRHDT, CDR2 FYEKMQ (reference sequence). Deletions cut 5 bases from V and 4 bases from J, with 11 bases between. CDR3 length: 13 residues. The source material was blood. J is TRBJ1-2 and V is TRBV13; D is ambiguous. The clonotype comes from a young woman with Graves' hyperthyroidism. CDR3 sequence (DNA): TGTGCCAGCAGCATCCCGGGTTCCTATGGCTACACCTTC. This gives the protein CASSIPGSYGYTF. Variable domain in full (rest from reference TRBV13 and TRBJ1-2): AAGVIQSPRHLIKEKRETATLKCYPIPRHDTVYWYQQGPGQDPQFLISFYEKMQSDKGSIPDRFSAQQFSDYHSELNMSSLELGDSALYFCASSIPGSYGYTFGSGTRLTVV.